This paragraph reports one T cell receptor beta chain. This clone occurred a few times. No antigen is known for it. Base-call qualities are not available, and no considerably larger clone is one nucleotide away. The data were taken from a study of blood T cell repertoires in COVID-19 (dated by TCRdb to 2020 to 2022). Background on the whole study: The collaborator samples originated in the United States, Italy and Spain and spanned the acute and convalescent phases of COVID-19. The material from the prospective study consisted of cDNA or gDNA derived from T cells, B-cell-depleted T cells, or PBMCs. Deeply sampled blood TCRbeta repertoires from subjects exposed to, actively infected with, or recovered from COVID-19 were included in the dataset. The repertoires were released in a freely available public database intended as a resource for research on the immune response to SARS-CoV-2. The samples were drawn from the first 160 participants of the ongoing ImmuneRACE study and from 1,254 subjects provided by 6 global collaborators. The sample metadata nearly always contained a de-identified subject ID, COVID-19 status, age in years and sex. Where HLA class I and class II types were available, the types were taken from metadata supplied by the sample provider, not from assay-based typing. General conclusions and limits of the study: The amount of clinical and demographic metadata varied by source and participant and was provided uncurated.

TCRbeta CDR3 regions were amplified from genomic DNA using the immunoSEQ Assay, a bias-controlled multiplex PCR. The paper's processing steps were these. The number of nucleated cells in each sample was estimated by amplification of reference gene primers within the assay. To quantify the absolute abundance of each unique TCRbeta CDR3 rearrangement, sequence reads were collapsed and filtered. For each sample, productive Simpson clonality was calculated as the square root of Simpson's diversity index over productive rearrangements. Sourced from immuneACCESS, this table was stored by TCRdb with only in-frame sequences that have V and J called. A share of the clones is absent; for the studies checked, an unresolved V gene accounts for under half, and the remainder has no known explanation. V, J and clone size were drawn from that table, and D and trimming were deduced from the DNA. Recorded for this sample are around 130,000 clones; less than 90% of them occurred a single time. About 1.5% of the sample is taken by the ten largest.

Collaborating institutions collected whole blood in K2EDTA tubes following their own protocols. For TCRbeta analysis, collaborators shipped samples as frozen whole blood, isolated PBMCs, or DNA extracted from either of those sample types. The germline V gene gives CDR1 as KGHSH and CDR2 as LQKENI. The CDR3 measures 14 amino acids from cysteine to phenylalanine. CDR3 DNA only is kept here, 42 bases in frame from base 1. The V and J ends are trimmed by 3 bases and 0 bases, leaving 8 bases between them. This sequence uses TRBV18 and TRBJ1-2; possibly the D gene is TRBD1, per 5 matching bases. The specimen sequenced was peripheral blood. The clonotype originates from a man between 60 and 75 years old with acute or convalescent COVID-19. The CDR3 protein: CASSPPGANYGYTF. The DNA sequence is TGTGCCAGCTCACCCCCGGGGGCTAACTATGGCTACACCTTC.